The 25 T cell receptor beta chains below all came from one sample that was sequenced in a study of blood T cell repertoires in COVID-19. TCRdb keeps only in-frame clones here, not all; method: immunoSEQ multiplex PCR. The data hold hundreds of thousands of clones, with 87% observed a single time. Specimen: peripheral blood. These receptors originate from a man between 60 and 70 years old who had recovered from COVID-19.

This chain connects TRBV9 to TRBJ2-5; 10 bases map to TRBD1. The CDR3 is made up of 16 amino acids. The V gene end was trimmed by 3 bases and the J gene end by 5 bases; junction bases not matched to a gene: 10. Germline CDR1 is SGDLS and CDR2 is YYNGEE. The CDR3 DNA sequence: TGTGCCAGCAGCGCTGGGGGGGGACAGGGGCAGGAGACCCAGTACTTC. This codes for CASSAGGGQGQETQYF.

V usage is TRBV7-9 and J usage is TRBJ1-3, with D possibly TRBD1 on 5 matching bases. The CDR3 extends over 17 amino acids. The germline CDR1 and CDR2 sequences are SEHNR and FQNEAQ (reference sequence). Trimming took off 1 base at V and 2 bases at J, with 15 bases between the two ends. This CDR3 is CASSLVRDRGAGNTIYF. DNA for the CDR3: TGTGCCAGCAGCTTAGTACGGGACCGGGGGGCTGGAAACACCATATATTTT. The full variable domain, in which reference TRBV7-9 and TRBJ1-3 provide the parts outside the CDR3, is DTGVSQNPRHKITKRGQNVTFRCDPISEHNRLYWYRQTLGQGPEFLTYFQNEAQLEKSRLLSDRFSAERPKGSFSTLEIQRTEQGDSAMYLCASSLVRDRGAGNTIYFGEGSWLTVV.

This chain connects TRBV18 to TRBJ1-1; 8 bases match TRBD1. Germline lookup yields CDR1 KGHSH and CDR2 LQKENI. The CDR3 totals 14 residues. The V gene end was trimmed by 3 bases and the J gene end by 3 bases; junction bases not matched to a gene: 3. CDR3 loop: CASSPGQGHTEAFF. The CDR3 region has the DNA TGTGCCAGCTCACCCGGACAGGGACACACTGAAGCTTTCTTT.

Written as DNA, the CDR3 is TGTGCCACGAAAACTAGCGGCCCTTACAATGAGCAGTTCTTC. The encoded protein is CATKTSGPYNEQFF. The chain links TRBV24-1 to TRBJ2-1, with 8 bases matching TRBD2. The CDR3 totals 14 residues. The V gene end was trimmed by 10 bases and the J gene end by 4 bases; junction bases not matched to a gene: 8. The germline gives CDR1 KGHDR, CDR2 SFDVKD.

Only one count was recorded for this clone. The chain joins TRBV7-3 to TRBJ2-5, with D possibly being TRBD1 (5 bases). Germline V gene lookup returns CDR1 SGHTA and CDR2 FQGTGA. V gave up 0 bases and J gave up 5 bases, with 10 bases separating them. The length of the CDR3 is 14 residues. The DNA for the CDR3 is TGTGCCAGCAGCTTAACGGGGCCCAGGGAGACCCAGTACTTC. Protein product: CASSLTGPRETQYF. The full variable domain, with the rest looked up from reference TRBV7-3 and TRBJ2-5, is GAGVSQTPSNKVTEKGKYVELRCDPISGHTALYWYRQSLGQGPEFLIYFQGTGAADDSGLPNDRFFAVRPEGSVSTLKIQRTERGDSAVYLCASSLTGPRETQYFGPGTRLLVL.

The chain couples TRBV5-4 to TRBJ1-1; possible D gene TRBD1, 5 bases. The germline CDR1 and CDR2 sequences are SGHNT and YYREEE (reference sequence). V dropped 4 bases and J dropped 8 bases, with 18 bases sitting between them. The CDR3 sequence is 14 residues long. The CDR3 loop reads CASSLGGGLSEAFF. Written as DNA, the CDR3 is TGTGCCAGCAGCCTGGGGGGGGGTCTTTCGGAAGCTTTCTTT. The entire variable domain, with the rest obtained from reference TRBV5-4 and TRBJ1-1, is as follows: ETGVTQSPTHLIKTRGQQVTLRCSSQSGHNTVSWYQQALGQGPQFIFQYYREEENGRGNFPPRFSGLQFPNYSSELNVNALELDDSALYLCASSLGGGLSEAFFGQGTRLTVV.

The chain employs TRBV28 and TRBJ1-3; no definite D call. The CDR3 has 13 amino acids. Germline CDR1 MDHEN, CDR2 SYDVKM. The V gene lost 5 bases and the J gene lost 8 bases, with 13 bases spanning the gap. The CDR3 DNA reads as TGTGCCAGCAGTCTTGGGCCGCCGCACACCATATATTTT. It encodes CASSLGPPHTIYF.

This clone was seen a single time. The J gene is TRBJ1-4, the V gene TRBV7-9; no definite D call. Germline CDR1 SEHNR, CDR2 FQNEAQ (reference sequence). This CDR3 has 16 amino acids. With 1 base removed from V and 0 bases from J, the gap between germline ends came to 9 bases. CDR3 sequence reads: CASSLGQTATNEKLFF. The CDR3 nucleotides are TGTGCCAGCAGCTTAGGGCAAACAGCAACTAATGAAAAACTGTTTTTT.

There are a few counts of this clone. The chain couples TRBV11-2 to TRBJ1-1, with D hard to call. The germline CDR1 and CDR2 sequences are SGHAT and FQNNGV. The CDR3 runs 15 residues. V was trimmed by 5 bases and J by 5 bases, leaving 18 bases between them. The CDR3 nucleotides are TGTGCCAGCAGCCCCCGGGTTCCAGTAAGGACTGAAGCTTTCTTT. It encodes CASSPRVPVRTEAFF.

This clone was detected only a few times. For the CDR3, the DNA is TGTGCCAGTCGAGGAGGGGGGACAGCTGAAAAACTGTTTTTT. Protein: CASRGGGTAEKLFF. The chain couples TRBV19 to TRBJ1-4, with 7 nucleotides matching TRBD1. The CDR3 is made up of 14 amino acids. Losses at the gene ends were 8 bases for V and 7 bases for J; bases not matched to a gene: 10. CDR1 and CDR2 (germline): LNHDA, SQIVND (reference sequence).

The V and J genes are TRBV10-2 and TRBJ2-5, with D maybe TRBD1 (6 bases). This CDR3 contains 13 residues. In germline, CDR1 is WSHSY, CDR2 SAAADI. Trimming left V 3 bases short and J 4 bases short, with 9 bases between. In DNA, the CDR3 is TGCGCCAGCAGTGAAGACAGGCGAGAGACCCAGTACTTC. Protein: CASSEDRRETQYF.

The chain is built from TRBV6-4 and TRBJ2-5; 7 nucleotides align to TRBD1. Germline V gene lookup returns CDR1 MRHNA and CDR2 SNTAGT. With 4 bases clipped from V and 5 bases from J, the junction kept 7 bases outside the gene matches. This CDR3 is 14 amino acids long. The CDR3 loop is CASSAGTAGETQYF. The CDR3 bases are TGTGCCAGCAGTGCTGGGACAGCAGGGGAGACCCAGTACTTC.

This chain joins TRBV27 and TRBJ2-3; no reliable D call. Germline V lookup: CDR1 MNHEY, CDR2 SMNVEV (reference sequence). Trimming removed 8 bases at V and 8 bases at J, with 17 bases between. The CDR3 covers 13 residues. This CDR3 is CASQFNLAATQYF. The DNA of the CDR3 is TGTGCCAGCCAATTCAATTTAGCAGCTACGCAGTATTTT.

The CDR3 DNA follows: TGTGCCAGCAGTTACTCGAGGGACTTCTACGAGCAGTACTTC. Protein: CASSYSRDFYEQYF. This rearrangement joins TRBV6-5 to TRBJ2-7; tentatively, D is TRBD2 (6 bases). The V end was cut by 0 bases, the J end by 3 bases, with 9 bases between. The CDR3 is made up of 14 amino acids. From germline, CDR1 is MNHEY and CDR2 SVGAGI.

In DNA, the CDR3 is TGTGCCAGCAGTCTCCGGACAGGTCCGGGCAATCAGCCCCAGCATTTT. It codes for CASSLRTGPGNQPQHF. This chain links TRBV28 with TRBJ1-5; TRBD1 aligns across 7 bases. Per germline, CDR1 MDHEN and CDR2 SYDVKM. The CDR3 covers 16 residues. The V and J ends lost 5 bases and 2 bases, in that order; junction bases with no gene match: 9.

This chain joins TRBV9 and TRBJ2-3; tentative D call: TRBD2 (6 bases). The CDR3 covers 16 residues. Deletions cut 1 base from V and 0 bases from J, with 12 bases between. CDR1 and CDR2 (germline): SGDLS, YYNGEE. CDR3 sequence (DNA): TGTGCCAGCAGCGTACTGGAGGGAGCGAGCACAGATACGCAGTATTTT. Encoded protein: CASSVLEGASTDTQYF.

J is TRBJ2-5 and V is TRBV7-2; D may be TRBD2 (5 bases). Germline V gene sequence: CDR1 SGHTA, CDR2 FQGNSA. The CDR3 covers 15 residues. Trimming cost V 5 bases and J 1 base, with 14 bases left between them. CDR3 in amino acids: CASSPGEHSQETQYF. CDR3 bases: TGTGCCAGCAGCCCCGGGGAGCACAGCCAAGAGACCCAGTACTTC.

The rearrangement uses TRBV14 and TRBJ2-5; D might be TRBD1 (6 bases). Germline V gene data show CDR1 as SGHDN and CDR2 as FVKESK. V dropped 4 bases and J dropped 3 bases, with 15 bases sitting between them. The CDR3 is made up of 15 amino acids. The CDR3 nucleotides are TGTGCCAGCAGCCCCATCTGGGACATTAAAGAGACCCAGTACTTC. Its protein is CASSPIWDIKETQYF.

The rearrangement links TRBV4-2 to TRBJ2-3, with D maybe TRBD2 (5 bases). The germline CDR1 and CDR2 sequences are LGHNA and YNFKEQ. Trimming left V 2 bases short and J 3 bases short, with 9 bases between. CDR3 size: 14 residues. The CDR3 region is CASSQLAGTDTQYF. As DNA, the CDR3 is TGTGCCAGCAGCCAACTAGCTGGAACAGATACGCAGTATTTT.

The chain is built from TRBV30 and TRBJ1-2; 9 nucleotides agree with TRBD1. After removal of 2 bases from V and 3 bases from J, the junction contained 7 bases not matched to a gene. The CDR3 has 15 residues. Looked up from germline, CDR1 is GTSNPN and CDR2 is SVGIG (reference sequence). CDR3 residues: CAWSWDTGGHYGYTF. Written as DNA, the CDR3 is TGTGCCTGGAGTTGGGATACAGGGGGCCACTATGGCTACACCTTC.

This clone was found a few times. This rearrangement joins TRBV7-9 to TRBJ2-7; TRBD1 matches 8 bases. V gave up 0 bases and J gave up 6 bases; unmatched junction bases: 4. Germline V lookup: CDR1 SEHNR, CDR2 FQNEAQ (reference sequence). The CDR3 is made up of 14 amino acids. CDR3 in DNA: TGTGCCAGCAGCTTAGCCGCAGGGGGCCGCGAGCAGTACTTC. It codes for CASSLAAGGREQYF.

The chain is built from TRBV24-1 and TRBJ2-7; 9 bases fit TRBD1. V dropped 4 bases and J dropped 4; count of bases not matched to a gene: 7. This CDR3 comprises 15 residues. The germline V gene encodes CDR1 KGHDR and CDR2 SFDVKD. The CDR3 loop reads CATSDPGTGTYEQYF. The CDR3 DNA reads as TGTGCCACCAGTGACCCCGGGACAGGGACATACGAGCAGTACTTC.

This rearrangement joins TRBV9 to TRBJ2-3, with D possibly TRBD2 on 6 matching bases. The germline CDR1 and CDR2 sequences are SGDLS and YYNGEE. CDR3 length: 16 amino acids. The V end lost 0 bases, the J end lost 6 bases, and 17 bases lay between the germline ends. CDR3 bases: TGTGCCAGCAGCGTAGAGTCGAGCCGTCGGGGGGATACGCAGTATTTT. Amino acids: CASSVESSRRGDTQYF.

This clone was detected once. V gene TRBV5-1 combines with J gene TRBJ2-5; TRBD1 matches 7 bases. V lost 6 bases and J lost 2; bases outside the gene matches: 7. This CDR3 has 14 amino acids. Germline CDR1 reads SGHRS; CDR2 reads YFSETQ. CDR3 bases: TGCGCCAGCACCTCACAGGGGTCACAAGAGACCCAGTACTTC. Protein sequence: CASTSQGSQETQYF.

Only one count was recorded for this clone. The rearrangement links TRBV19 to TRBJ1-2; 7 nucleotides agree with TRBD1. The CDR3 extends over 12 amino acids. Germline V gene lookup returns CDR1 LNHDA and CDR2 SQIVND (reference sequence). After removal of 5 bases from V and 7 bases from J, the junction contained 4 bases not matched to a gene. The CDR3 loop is CASSSTGFGYTF. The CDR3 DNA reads TGTGCCAGTAGTTCGACAGGGTTTGGCTACACCTTC.